A single T cell receptor (beta chain) is shown here with its context. V was trimmed by 8 bases and J by 11 bases, leaving 21 bases between them. Germline-derived CDR1 and CDR2 are MNHEY and SMNVEV (reference sequence). The length of the CDR3 is 13 residues. The time point here: after neoadjuvant nivolumab, at surgical resection. This entry comes from a study of neoadjuvant anti-PD-1 for oral cavity cancer. For the study at large: Around day 43, patients without progression received a fourth nivolumab dose before surgery.

Clones were read by immunoSEQ multiplex PCR, and TCRdb kept only the in-frame ones, dropping some. The repertoire includes tens of thousands of clones, about 76% of them detected once, and approximately 4.8% sits in the top ten. The source is a person between 40 and 85 years old with oral cavity squamous cell carcinoma. V usage is TRBV27 and J usage is TRBJ1-1; no clear D gene. The sequences come from PBMCs, collected after nivolumab (anti-PD-1) treatment. The CDR3 DNA is TGTGCCAGCTCCCGTACCCAGAGTGGGGAGGCTTTCTTT. Amino acid sequence: CASSRTQSGEAFF.